These 4 T cell receptor beta chains came from one sample sequenced in a study of blood T cell repertoires in COVID-19. Sequencing used immunoSEQ multiplex PCR; TCRdb keeps in-frame clones, though not all of them. The table has roughly 200,000 clones, 80% to 90% seen once. Source material: PBMCs or T cells enriched from blood (not recorded which). The receptors originated from a woman aged 40 to 50 with acute COVID-19.

The genes are TRBV4-2 and TRBJ2-1, with D perhaps matching TRBD2 (5 bases). The CDR3 runs 18 residues. The V end was cut by 1 base, the J end by 4 bases, with 20 bases between. Germline CDR1 and CDR2: LGHNA and YNFKEQ. CDR3 amino acids: CASSQGTWTAVKYNEQFF. In DNA, the CDR3 is TGTGCCAGCAGCCAAGGGACTTGGACGGCTGTAAAATACAATGAGCAGTTCTTC.

This clone was detected once. The rearrangement joins TRBV14 to TRBJ1-6; the D is unclear. CDR1 and CDR2 (germline): SGHDN, FVKESK. V gave up 4 bases and J gave up 10 bases, with 17 bases separating them. This CDR3 has 15 residues. In DNA form, the CDR3 reads TGTGCCAGCAGCCCGTTCGCGGGTTTTGGGTCACCCCTCCACTTT. It yields the protein CASSPFAGFGSPLHF. Combining the CDR3 with reference TRBV14 and TRBJ1-6 gives the whole variable domain EAGVTQFPSHSVIEKGQTVTLRCDPISGHDNLYWYRRVMGKEIKFLLHFVKESKQDESGMPNNRFLAERTGGTYSTLKVQPAELEDSGVYFCASSPFAGFGSPLHFGNGTRLTVT.

This sequence joins TRBV29-1 and TRBJ1-1, with 10 bases aligning to TRBD1. In germline, CDR1 is SQVTM, CDR2 ANQGSEA. The CDR3 has 12 residues. Trimming removed 4 bases from V and 10 bases from J; junction bases left unmatched: 6. The CDR3 spells CSVGSGQGRAFF. CDR3 DNA sequence: TGCAGCGTTGGGTCGGGACAGGGGAGAGCTTTCTTT.

This chain uses TRBV11-3 with TRBJ1-1; tentatively, D is TRBD1 (5 bases). The V end was cut by 3 bases, the J end by 5 bases, with 10 bases between. CDR3 length: 13 residues. CDR1 is SGHNT and CDR2 is YENEEA in the germline V gene. The chain's CDR3 is CASSLPGGTEAFF. CDR3 sequence (DNA): TGTGCCAGCAGCTTGCCCGGGGGAACTGAAGCTTTCTTT.